This passage covers 21 T cell receptor beta chains from one sample sequenced in a study of T cells in localized non-small cell lung cancer. TCRdb's copy holds only in-frame clones and misses some; the assay was immunoSEQ multiplex PCR. Among 1,200 or so clones listed, 30% to 45% were seen once. Sequenced material: normal lung tissue next to the tumor, taken before any cancer treatment. Source of these receptors: a woman aged 35-70 years with stage I lung adenocarcinoma.

The chain recombines TRBV29-1 with TRBJ2-7; 11 bases fit TRBD1. This CDR3 has 13 amino acids. Germline CDR1 and CDR2: SQVTM and ANQGSEA. The junction had 6 bases not matched to a gene; V was cut back by 6 bases and J by 5 bases. The CDR3 DNA reads TGCAGCGTGAAGCGGGGACAGGGGGACGAGCAGTACTTC. Its protein is CSVKRGQGDEQYF.

In this sample, this clone turned up a few times. This rearrangement joins TRBV11-3 to TRBJ2-1; 14 bases agree with TRBD2. This CDR3 has 15 residues. V dropped 8 bases and J dropped 8; count of bases not matched to a gene: 8. Germline assignment: CDR1 SGHNT and CDR2 YENEEA. The CDR3 reads CASGEGTSGSDEQFF. The CDR3 bases are TGTGCCAGCGGCGAGGGGACTAGCGGGAGCGATGAGCAGTTCTTC.

The rearrangement links TRBV15 to TRBJ1-2; 9 nucleotides line up with TRBD1. Germline CDR1 LNHNV, CDR2 YYDKDF (reference sequence). Unmatched junction bases numbered 22, after V lost 3 bases and J lost 8 bases. The CDR3 consists of 19 residues. CDR3 protein: CATSSAGMGTGTSERGYTF. Here the CDR3 DNA reads TGTGCCACCAGCAGCGCGGGGATGGGGACAGGGACTTCGGAGAGAGGCTACACCTTC. Complete variable domain (other parts from reference TRBV15 and TRBJ1-2): DAMVIQNPRYQVTQFGKPVTLSCSQTLNHNVMYWYQQKSSQAPKLLFHYYDKDFNNEADTPDNFQSRRPNTSFCFLDIRSPGLGDTAMYLCATSSAGMGTGTSERGYTFGSGTRLTVV.

This clone was counted between two and nine times. This chain links TRBV11-3 with TRBJ2-5, with 8 bases identical to TRBD1. Germline V gene lookup returns CDR1 SGHNT and CDR2 YENEEA. Unmatched junction bases numbered 5, after V lost 1 base and J lost 4 bases. The CDR3 is 15 residues long. The DNA for the CDR3 is TGTGCCAGCAGCTTAGGAGGGACAGGAGGAGAGACCCAGTACTTC. Translated: CASSLGGTGGETQYF.

The gene calls are TRBV18 and TRBJ1-1; possible D gene TRBD1, 6 bases. The ends were cut back, 6 bases at V and 0 bases at J, with 17 bases in the middle. The CDR3 loop spans 16 amino acids. In germline, CDR1 is KGHSH, CDR2 LQKENI. The CDR3 here is CASSLQGSYMNTEAFF. CDR3 nucleotide sequence: TGTGCCAGCTCGCTACAGGGCTCGTACATGAACACTGAAGCTTTCTTT.

The CDR3 is CASSEGGLGPIPFTDTQYF. CDR3 nucleotides: TGCGCCAGCAGTGAGGGGGGTTTGGGCCCGATACCGTTCACAGATACGCAGTATTTT. The chain joins TRBV10-2 to TRBJ2-3; either TRBD1 or TRBD2 may supply D (5 bases each). This CDR3 region has 19 residues. The V gene lost 2 bases and the J gene lost 2 bases, with 23 bases spanning the gap. CDR1 and CDR2 from the germline V gene are WSHSY and SAAADI.

The chain links TRBV25-1 to TRBJ2-3, with 8 bases identical to TRBD1. V was pared by 8 bases and J by 2 bases, with 6 bases of the junction left unmatched. Germline CDR1 and CDR2: MGHDK and SYGVNS. The CDR3 covers 14 residues. The CDR3 is CASQGAGDTDTQYF. As DNA, the CDR3 is TGTGCCAGCCAGGGGGCAGGGGACACAGATACGCAGTATTTT.

The J gene is TRBJ1-5, the V gene TRBV10-2; weak D call: TRBD1 (5 bases). The CDR3 sequence is 13 residues long. Germline CDR1 and CDR2: WSHSY and SAAADI. The V gene lost 3 bases and the J gene lost 6 bases, with 9 bases spanning the gap. CDR3 sequence: CASSEQRGQPQHF. CDR3 sequence (DNA): TGCGCCAGCAGTGAACAAAGGGGTCAGCCCCAGCATTTT.

The CDR3 region has the DNA TGTGCCAGCGGTGGAGTTGGTTACACTGAAGCTTTCTTT. Its protein product is CASGGVGYTEAFF. The V and J genes are TRBV6-8 and TRBJ1-1; D call uncertain. V lost 8 bases to trimming and J lost 3 bases, with 13 bases between them. CDR1 is MNHGY, CDR2 SAAAGT, per germline. The CDR3 totals 13 residues.

In this sample, this clone turned up a few times. The chain combines TRBV6-8 with TRBJ2-7; unclear D gene. The CDR3 covers 14 residues. The V gene's germline CDR1 is MNHGY and CDR2 SAAAGT. Trimming cost V 6 bases and J 5 bases, with 17 bases left between them. CDR3 protein: CASSERPALDEQYF. The CDR3 DNA is TGTGCCAGCAGCGAGAGACCCGCCCTGGACGAGCAGTACTTC.

This clone is large (0.1 to 1%) within its sample. The chain couples TRBV6-8 to TRBJ1-5, with D perhaps matching TRBD1 (5 bases). CDR1 is MNHGY and CDR2 is SAAAGT in the germline V gene. The CDR3 extends over 14 amino acids. V was cut by 6 bases and J by 2 bases, with 11 bases left in between. CDR3 DNA sequence: TGTGCCAGCAGCAGGGAGGTCGGCAATCAGCCCCAGCATTTT. Protein sequence: CASSREVGNQPQHF.

The chain is built from TRBV30 and TRBJ1-2; D ambiguous. Trimming shortened V by 0 bases and J by 1 base, and 6 bases separated the two germline ends. In germline, CDR1 is GTSNPN, CDR2 SVGIG (reference sequence). The CDR3 is 13 amino acids. The DNA for the CDR3 is TGTGCCTGGAGTGTGGACCTTAACTATGGCTACACCTTC. It codes for CAWSVDLNYGYTF.

The chain recombines TRBV10-2 with TRBJ1-2; 8 bases are a match to TRBD1. The V gene's germline CDR1 is WSHSY and CDR2 SAAADI. CDR3 size: 14 residues. J lost 8 bases, V lost 4 bases, and 9 bases had no gene match. The CDR3 bases are TGCGCCAGCAGTGGCGGCAGGGGGCATGAGGGCTACACCTTC. Amino acid sequence: CASSGGRGHEGYTF.

In its sample, this clone ranks as medium-sized. The chain couples TRBV11-3 to TRBJ1-1; 7 nucleotides align to TRBD1. This CDR3 region has 14 residues. The junction had 7 bases not matched to a gene; V was cut back by 5 bases and J by 4 bases. Germline CDR1 and CDR2: SGHNT and YENEEA. CDR3: CASSTTGTSTEAFF. The DNA for the CDR3 is TGTGCCAGCAGCACGACAGGGACGAGCACTGAAGCTTTCTTT.

The V gene is TRBV29-1, the J gene TRBJ2-7; 11 bases are a match to TRBD2. This CDR3 region has 14 residues. Germline trimming cut 4 bases from V and 3 bases from J; bases unmatched to any gene: 5. Germline loops: CDR1 SQVTM, CDR2 ANQGSEA. Here the CDR3 DNA reads TGCAGCGTTGCAATAGGGACTAGCGGCTACGAGCAGTACTTC. This codes for CSVAIGTSGYEQYF.

This clone is deemed hyperexpanded (1% or more). The chain joins TRBV6-8 to TRBJ1-3; D gene unclear. This CDR3 is 15 amino acids long. Germline loops: CDR1 MNHGY, CDR2 SAAAGT. The ends were cut back, 7 bases at V and 3 bases at J, with 16 bases in the middle. Written as DNA, the CDR3 is TGTGCCAGCAAAAGGGAGAGCGGCAATGGAAACACCATATATTTT. Protein product: CASKRESGNGNTIYF.

V usage is TRBV18 and J usage is TRBJ2-7, with D tentatively TRBD1 or TRBD2 (5 bases each). Trimming left V 2 bases short and J 5 bases short, with 10 bases between. This CDR3 is 13 amino acids long. Germline CDR1 and CDR2: KGHSH and LQKENI. The CDR3 here is CASSPTRDHEQYF. The CDR3 DNA reads TGTGCCAGCTCACCAACGAGGGACCACGAGCAGTACTTC.

J is TRBJ2-5 and V is TRBV6-8, with TRBD2 matching over 10 bases. With 2 bases clipped from V and 0 bases from J, the junction kept 0 bases outside the gene matches. CDR1 is MNHGY and CDR2 is SAAAGT in the germline V gene. The length of the CDR3 is 15 residues. The DNA of the CDR3 is TGTGCCAGCAGTTACCTAGCGGGGGACCAAGAGACCCAGTACTTC. This sequence encodes CASSYLAGDQETQYF.

This clone was counted between two and nine times. The V and J genes are TRBV11-3 and TRBJ2-5; D possibly corresponds to TRBD2 (5 bases). There are 14 residues in the CDR3. The germline gives CDR1 SGHNT, CDR2 YENEEA. Trimming pared 3 bases from V and 4 bases from J, leaving 12 bases between. The CDR3 loop is CASSLGLAGETQYF. The CDR3 coding sequence is TGTGCCAGCAGCTTGGGTCTAGCAGGAGAGACCCAGTACTTC.

This clone was seen a handful of times. The V gene is TRBV30, the J gene TRBJ1-6; D uncertain. This CDR3 region has 16 residues. In germline, CDR1 is GTSNPN, CDR2 SVGIG (reference sequence). V was pared by 0 bases and J by 0 bases, with 9 bases between. The DNA of the CDR3 is TGTGCCTGGAGTGTACGGATGAGCTCCTATAATTCACCCCTCCACTTT. Protein: CAWSVRMSSYNSPLHF. Together with reference TRBV30 and TRBJ1-6, the CDR3 gives the full variable domain: SQTIHQWPATLVQPVGSPLSLECTVEGTSNPNLYWYRQAAGRGLQLLFYSVGIGQISSEVPQNLSASRPQDRQFILSSKKLLLSDSGFYLCAWSVRMSSYNSPLHFGNGTRLTVT.

This chain uses TRBV28 with TRBJ1-2; no definite D call. Trimming removed 3 bases at V and 4 bases at J, with 24 bases between. The CDR3 has 18 residues. Looked up from germline, CDR1 is MDHEN and CDR2 is SYDVKM. The chain's CDR3 is CASSLRNLGQPKGYGYTF. The CDR3 DNA is TGTGCCAGCAGTTTGCGAAACCTCGGGCAGCCGAAGGGCTATGGCTACACCTTC.